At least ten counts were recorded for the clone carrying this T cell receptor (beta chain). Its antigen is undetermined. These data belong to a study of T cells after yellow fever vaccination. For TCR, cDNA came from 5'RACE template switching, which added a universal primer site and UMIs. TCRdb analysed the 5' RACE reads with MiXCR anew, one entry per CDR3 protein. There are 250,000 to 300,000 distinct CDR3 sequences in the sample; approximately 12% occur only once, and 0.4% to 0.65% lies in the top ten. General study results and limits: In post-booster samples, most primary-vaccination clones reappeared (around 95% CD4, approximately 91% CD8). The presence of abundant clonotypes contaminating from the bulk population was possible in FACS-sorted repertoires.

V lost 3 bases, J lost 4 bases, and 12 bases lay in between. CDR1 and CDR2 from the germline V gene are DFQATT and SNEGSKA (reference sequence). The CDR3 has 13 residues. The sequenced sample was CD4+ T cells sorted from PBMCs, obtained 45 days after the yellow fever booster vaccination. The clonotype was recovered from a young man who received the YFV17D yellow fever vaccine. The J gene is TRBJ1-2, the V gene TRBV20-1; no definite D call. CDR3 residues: CSASWSKSYGYTF. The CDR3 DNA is TGCAGTGCTAGTTGGAGTAAGAGCTATGGCTACACCTTC.